These 6 T cell receptor beta chains were sequenced from one sample in a study of neurological immune-mediated disorders (dated by TCRdb to the late 2010s). Receptor libraries were prepared by 5' RACE. Instrument used: Illumina HiSeq 2500. TCRdb took the public reads, trimmed them with fastp at Q25, ran MiXCR for clone calling and kept in-frame beta chains. Each entry is one CDR3 protein sequence, shown with its most common DNA and genes. The sample data list tens of thousands of distinct CDR3 sequences, and 4.5% to 5.5% of these were observed just once. The ten largest clones take up 6.5% to 7.5% of the sample. Sequencing was performed on PBMCs. Receptors originate from a man in his thirties or forties with multiple sclerosis.

The rearrangement joins TRBV29-1 to TRBJ1-2; D perhaps matches TRBD1 (6 bases). Between the trimmed V and J ends, which lost 0 bases and 2 bases, there was a span of 13 bases. Per the germline V gene, CDR1 is SQVTM and CDR2 is ANQGSEA. The CDR3 length is 15 residues. The CDR3 DNA reads as TGCAGCGTTGAAGATCTGGGAGGGGGGAACTATGGCTACACCTTC. Protein product: CSVEDLGGGNYGYTF. Together with reference TRBV29-1 and TRBJ1-2, the CDR3 gives the full variable domain: SAVISQKPSRDICQRGTSLTIQCQVDSQVTMMFWYRQQPGQSLTLIATANQGSEATYESGFVIDKFPISRPNLTFSTLTVSNMSPEDSSIYLCSVEDLGGGNYGYTFGSGTRLTVV.

This clonotype was recorded many times. The chain combines TRBV9 with TRBJ2-7; perhaps TRBD2 as D (6 bases). CDR3 length: 14 residues. CDR1 is SGDLS, CDR2 YYNGEE, per germline. Trimming pared 0 bases from V and 2 bases from J, leaving 9 bases between. The DNA for the CDR3 is TGTGCCAGCAGCGTAGAAGGACTACCCTACGAGCAGTACTTC. This translates into CASSVEGLPYEQYF.

This clonotype was detected ten times or more. The V gene is TRBV7-8, the J gene TRBJ1-2; D gene ambiguous. With 5 bases removed from V and 5 bases from J, the gap between germline ends came to 9 bases. Per germline, CDR1 SGHVS and CDR2 FQNEAQ. The CDR3 totals 12 residues. The CDR3 protein is CASSPAGYGYTF. DNA for the CDR3: TGTGCCAGCAGCCCGGCGGGGTATGGCTACACCTTC.

There are a few counts of this clonotype. V and J are TRBV4-1 and TRBJ1-4; 7 bases map to TRBD1. Trimming at V came to 2 bases and at J to 0 bases, leaving 0 bases not matched to a gene. The CDR3 is 15 amino acids. Germline V gene data show CDR1 as MGHRA and CDR2 as YSYEKL. CDR3 nucleotides: TGCGCCAGCAGCCAACAGGGGGCAACTAATGAAAAACTGTTTTTT. Translating gives CASSQQGATNEKLFF.

This clonotype was seen repeatedly, ten times or more. This chain links TRBV29-1 with TRBJ1-4; a possible D gene is TRBD1 (5 bases). The CDR3 runs 13 residues. Deletions cut 4 bases from V and 7 bases from J, with 13 bases between. Germline-derived CDR1 and CDR2 are SQVTM and ANQGSEA. CDR3 sequence: CSVGRDQGEKLFF. As DNA, the CDR3 is TGCAGCGTTGGCAGAGATCAGGGTGAAAAACTGTTTTTT.

This clonotype was seen a few times. V is TRBV7-3 and J is TRBJ2-3; D perhaps matches TRBD2 (6 bases). Trimming cost V 3 bases and J 2 bases, with 9 bases left between them. Germline loops: CDR1 SGHTA, CDR2 FQGTGA. This CDR3 spans 14 amino acids. DNA of the CDR3: TGTGCCAGCAGCTTGGGGACTTTCACAGATACGCAGTATTTT. Its protein product is CASSLGTFTDTQYF.